By frequency in the sample, the clone carrying this TCR beta chain is medium-sized. The data were obtained in a study of memory CD4+ T cells and cytomegalovirus serostatus. V was shortened by 3 bases and J by 5 bases, with 13 bases between the two germline ends. The CDR3 has 13 residues. CDR1 GTSNPN and CDR2 SVGIG come from the germline V gene (reference sequence). Profiling relied on immunoSEQ multiplex PCR, and the TCRdb table lists in-frame clones only, not all of them. The table has around 50,000 clones, around 80% seen once. The sort gate was single viable CD3+CD4+CD8-CD45RO+ cells for memory CD4+ T cells.

The receptor was isolated from an adult in good health and CMV-seronegative. The rearrangement joins TRBV30 to TRBJ1-1; a weak D match, TRBD1 (5 bases). Sequenced input: memory CD4+ T cells from blood. The CDR3: CAWSPWGGTEAFF. DNA for the CDR3: TGTGCCTGGAGCCCTTGGGGGGGGACTGAAGCTTTCTTT.